Each of the 24 T cell receptor beta chains below was sequenced from the same sample in a study of molecular identifiers for immune sequencing clone quantification. In TCRdb, the PCR reads were re-called with MiXCR into one record per CDR3 protein. The repertoire holds approximately 550,000 distinct CDR3 sequences, around 23% seen once, with roughly 0.77% in the top ten. Material for sequencing was naive CD8+ T cells from blood, with Jurkat cell RNA spiked in. Subset in this sample: FACS-sorted CD8+CD4-CCR7+CD45RA+ naive T cells. Receptor source: a human donor in good health. Some libraries in this study had Jurkat cell RNA spiked in.

This clonotype appeared a single time. The chain uses TRBV7-9 and TRBJ1-1, with TRBD1 matching 7 bases. Looked up from germline, CDR1 is SEHNR and CDR2 is FQNEAQ (reference sequence). The CDR3 consists of 19 residues. The J segment lost 0 bases and the V segment lost 1 base, leaving 14 bases of the junction unmatched. CDR3 sequence: CASSLVRLTRGTVNTEAFF. The CDR3 coding sequence is TGTGCCAGCAGCTTAGTCCGCCTCACACGTGGGACAGTGAACACTGAAGCTTTCTTT.

This clonotype appeared a few times. The rearrangement links TRBV7-1 to TRBJ2-1, with 10 bases that match TRBD1. TRBV7-1 counts as an open reading frame of uncertain function. V dropped 3 bases and J dropped 6; count of bases not matched to a gene: 2. The length of the CDR3 is 14 residues. The CDR3, as DNA: TGTGCCAGCAGCTCGGGACAGGGGATCAATGAGCAGTTCTTC. It codes for CASSSGQGINEQFF.

V and J are TRBV11-2 and TRBJ1-1; 7 nucleotides match TRBD1. The CDR3 covers 16 residues. J was trimmed by 0 bases and V by 1 base; bases with no gene match: 5. CDR1 is SGHAT and CDR2 is FQNNGV in the germline V gene. Here the CDR3 reads CASSLVLGQMNTEAFF. The DNA of the CDR3 is TGTGCCAGCAGCTTAGTATTGGGACAGATGAACACTGAAGCTTTCTTT. The entire variable domain, with the rest obtained from reference TRBV11-2 and TRBJ1-1, is as follows: EAGVAQSPRYKIIEKRQSVAFWCNPISGHATLYWYQQILGQGPKLLIQFQNNGVVDDSQLPKDRFSAERLKGVDSTLKIQPAKLEDSAVYLCASSLVLGQMNTEAFFGQGTRLTVV.

This clonotype has at least ten counts. The CDR3 region is CSVVPQGAYEQYF. CDR3 bases: TGCAGCGTTGTTCCCCAGGGGGCCTACGAGCAGTACTTC. The rearrangement links TRBV29-1 to TRBJ2-7, with 7 bases that match TRBD1. Unmatched junction bases numbered 5, after V lost 4 bases and J lost 2 bases. The CDR3 covers 13 residues. Looked up from germline, CDR1 is SQVTM and CDR2 is ANQGSEA.

The rearrangement links TRBV11-2 to TRBJ1-3; D gene ambiguous. Germline lookup yields CDR1 SGHAT and CDR2 FQNNGV. The CDR3 has 16 amino acids. V was shortened by 0 bases and J by 3 bases, with 12 bases between the two germline ends. The CDR3 reads CASSLEGGMFGNTIYF. CDR3 DNA sequence: TGTGCCAGCAGCTTAGAAGGAGGGATGTTTGGAAACACCATATATTTT. Drawing the rest from reference TRBV11-2 and TRBJ1-3, the complete variable domain is EAGVAQSPRYKIIEKRQSVAFWCNPISGHATLYWYQQILGQGPKLLIQFQNNGVVDDSQLPKDRFSAERLKGVDSTLKIQPAKLEDSAVYLCASSLEGGMFGNTIYFGEGSWLTVV.

Comments on this clonotype: This may be a read error, as it is one base from a much larger clone. The chain links TRBV4-1 to TRBJ2-3; TRBD1 matches at 8 bases. Trimming cost V 4 bases and J 3 bases; bases outside gene matches: 12. CDR3 size: 17 residues. Per the germline V gene, CDR1 is MGHRA and CDR2 is YSYEKL. The CDR3 region has the DNA TGCGCCAGCAGCCGAAGGCCAGGGGGCTTAGGAACAGATACGCAGTATTTT. Residues: CASSRRPGGLGTDTQYF.

Details on this clonotype: A much larger clone differs by one base, so this may be a read error. The rearrangement joins TRBV25-1 to TRBJ2-3; D is unresolved. From germline, CDR1 is MGHDK and CDR2 SYGVNS. The V end lost 3 bases, the J end lost 4 bases, and 17 bases lay between the germline ends. This CDR3 is built from 16 residues. The CDR3 DNA sequence: TGTGCCAGCAGTGAGCGACTTTCCTTGGGCCCAGATACGCAGTATTTT. Translating it yields CASSERLSLGPDTQYF.

As to this clonotype: A junction boundary mismatches the germline segment, possibly from a read error. The chain joins TRBV18 to TRBJ2-7, with D tentatively TRBD2 (5 bases). CDR3 length: 14 residues. Germline assignment: CDR1 KGHSH and CDR2 LQKENI. In DNA form, the CDR3 reads TGTGCCAGCTCAGTCCACCCGGACTTCTACGCGCAGTACTTC. This gives the protein CASSVHPDFYAQYF. Filled out from reference TRBV18 and TRBJ2-7, the complete variable domain reads NAGVMQNPRHLVRRRGQEARLRCSPMKGHSHVYWYRQLPEEGLKFMVYLQKENIIDESGMPKERFSAEFPKEGPSILRIQQVVRGDSAAYFCASSVHPDFYAQYFGPGTRLTVT.

The chain uses TRBV25-1 and TRBJ2-1, with 9 bases that match TRBD2. V gave up 8 bases and J gave up 4 bases; unmatched junction bases: 9. Germline V gene lookup returns CDR1 MGHDK and CDR2 SYGVNS. The CDR3 runs to 15 residues. Written as DNA, the CDR3 is TGTGCCAGCCCCCGGGCTAGCGGGGTATACAATGAGCAGTTCTTC. This codes for CASPRASGVYNEQFF.

This clonotype was detected many times. The chain recombines TRBV7-9 with TRBJ1-4; D may be TRBD1 (5 bases). V was shortened by 4 bases and J by 0 bases, with 15 bases between the two germline ends. The CDR3 contains 17 residues. CDR1 and CDR2 from the germline V gene are SEHNR and FQNEAQ (reference sequence). This chain's CDR3 is CASSSLSTGPTNEKLFF. In DNA, the CDR3 is TGTGCCAGCAGCTCACTATCCACAGGTCCAACTAATGAAAAACTGTTTTTT.

This rearrangement joins TRBV6-2 or TRBV6-3 to TRBJ2-5; 7 nucleotides agree with TRBD1. This CDR3 has 16 amino acids. V trimming: 0 bases; J trimming: 2 bases; junction bases outside the gene matches: 6. The germline gives CDR1 MNHEY, CDR2 SVGEGT. The DNA for the CDR3 is TGTGCCAGCAGTTACTCCAGGGACAGTCTACAAGAGACCCAGTACTTC. Its translation: CASSYSRDSLQETQYF.

With regard to this clonotype: As the CDR3 is not closed by the conserved phenylalanine or tryptophan, this likely results from a read error. The DNA is omitted, as the CDR3 cannot be located on it reliably, and the CDR3 follows TCRdb's listing. This rearrangement joins TRBV5-5 to TRBJ2-7; TRBD1, the D gene given by the table, was not confirmed from the DNA. CDR1 and CDR2 from the germline V gene are SGHKS and YYEKEE (reference sequence). With termini counted, the CDR3 has 15 amino acids. The CDR3 loop reads CASSRPSTGHHEQNI.

This clonotype was recorded many times. This chain joins TRBV27 and TRBJ2-7, with 7 bases aligning to TRBD1. Germline CDR1 and CDR2: MNHEY and SMNVEV (reference sequence). J gave up 3 bases and V 5 bases, and 4 bases lay outside the gene matches. The CDR3 spans 13 residues. The CDR3 loop is CASSTRDSYEQYF. The CDR3 DNA follows: TGTGCCAGCAGTACCCGGGACAGCTACGAGCAGTACTTC.

The chain joins TRBV4-3 to TRBJ1-2; TRBD1 might be the D (5 bases). CDR3 length: 17 amino acids. CDR1 LGHNA and CDR2 YSLEER come from the germline V gene. Trimming took 0 bases from V and 3 from J, leaving 17 bases between them. CDR3 sequence (DNA): TGCGCCAGCAGCCAAGATTGGGGCGGCGGGAGGGACTATGGCTACACCTTC. Translating gives CASSQDWGGGRDYGYTF.

In its sample, this clonotype was seen many times. The V and J genes are TRBV20-1 and TRBJ1-5; D ambiguous. The germline V gene has CDR1 DFQATT and CDR2 SNEGSKA (reference sequence). CDR3 size: 14 residues. The V end lost 4 bases, the J end lost 0 bases, and 10 bases lay between the germline ends. For the CDR3, the DNA is TGCAGTGCTATGGGAGTTTATAGCAATCAGCCCCAGCATTTT. Translation gives CSAMGVYSNQPQHF.

This clonotype has only a few counts. The junction and the germline gene differ at one end; a read error may be behind it. The chain combines TRBV7-2 with TRBJ1-1; D is uncertain. CDR3 size: 12 residues. CDR1 SGHTA and CDR2 FQGNSA come from the germline V gene. Here the CDR3 reads CASSLVGTEALF. In DNA form, the CDR3 reads TGTGCCAGCAGCTTAGTTGGCACTGAAGCTCTCTTT.

The J gene is TRBJ2-7, the V gene TRBV3-1; 8 positions match TRBD2. The V gene end was trimmed by 8 bases and the J gene end by 3 bases; junction bases not matched to a gene: 12. Germline V lookup: CDR1 LGHDT, CDR2 YNNKEL (reference sequence). The CDR3 spans 15 residues. The CDR3 coding sequence is TGTGCCAGCGGACCTCCACTAGCGGAGCTCTACGAGCAGTACTTC. This gives the protein CASGPPLAELYEQYF.

With respect to this clonotype: The junction departs from germline at one end; a sequencing error may be responsible. The J gene is TRBJ2-7, the V gene TRBV9; TRBD2 matches 8 bases. CDR1 and CDR2 from the germline V gene are SGDLS and YYNGEE. The CDR3 covers 14 residues. CDR3 bases: TGTGCCAGCAGCCCGGGGGGGAGCTCCTGCGAGCAGTACTTC. This gives the protein CASSPGGSSCEQYF.

This clonotype was seen many times. The chain links TRBV20-1 to TRBJ2-3; D may be TRBD1 (5 bases). Germline CDR1 DFQATT, CDR2 SNEGSKA (reference sequence). The CDR3 runs 17 residues. V was pared by 3 bases and J by 5 bases, with 24 bases between. CDR3 loop: CSASGSMTVRIGDTQYF. The CDR3, as DNA: TGCAGTGCTAGTGGCAGTATGACAGTCCGAATTGGAGATACGCAGTATTTT.

The rearrangement links TRBV7-9 to TRBJ2-3; 7 bases fit TRBD1. After removal of 5 bases from V and 2 bases from J, the junction contained 7 bases not matched to a gene. Germline V gene sequence: CDR1 SEHNR, CDR2 FQNEAQ (reference sequence). The CDR3 length is 15 residues. The CDR3 DNA reads TGTGCCAGCAGCCCGAGGGACAGTGTCACAGATACGCAGTATTTT. It codes for CASSPRDSVTDTQYF.

This clonotype was counted at least ten times. This sequence joins TRBV5-6 and TRBJ2-4, with D unclear. This CDR3 has 12 residues. The germline CDR1 and CDR2 sequences are SGHDT and YYEEEE. V shed 2 bases and J shed 14 bases, with 14 bases lying between them. CDR3 sequence reads: CASSFSQTAEYF. As DNA, the CDR3 is TGTGCCAGCAGCTTTTCACAAACAGCTGAGTACTTC. Full variable domain (rest looked up from reference TRBV5-6 and TRBJ2-4): DAGVTQSPTHLIKTRGQQVTLRCSPKSGHDTVSWYQQALGQGPQFIFQYYEEEERQRGNFPDRFSGHQFPNYSSELNVNALLLGDSALYLCASSFSQTAEYFGAGTRLSVL.

The J gene is TRBJ2-2, the V gene TRBV10-3, with 9 bases identical to TRBD2. The ends lost 4 bases at V and 3 bases at J; junction bases unmatched: 3. This CDR3 has 15 residues. Germline CDR1 reads ENHRY; CDR2 reads SYGVKD. The CDR3 loop reads CAISGSGSDTGELFF. CDR3 nucleotides: TGTGCCATCAGTGGTAGCGGGAGTGACACCGGGGAGCTGTTTTTT.

This clonotype was detected a few times. This sequence joins TRBV12-3 or TRBV12-4 and TRBJ2-5, with TRBD1 matching 7 bases. This CDR3 is built from 14 residues. Trimming removed 5 bases from V and 1 base from J; junction bases left unmatched: 4. The CDR3 region has the DNA TGTGCCAGCAGTGGGGACAGAGCCCAAGAGACCCAGTACTTC. It translates to CASSGDRAQETQYF.

This clonotype came up many times. The J gene is TRBJ2-4, the V gene TRBV20-1; 8 nucleotides align to TRBD1. Losses at the gene ends were 7 bases for V and 5 bases for J; bases not matched to a gene: 7. Germline V gives CDR1 DFQATT, CDR2 SNEGSKA (reference sequence). The CDR3 runs 13 residues. The CDR3 reads CSGLTGVENIQYF. In nucleotides, the CDR3 is TGCAGTGGTCTGACAGGGGTCGAAAACATTCAGTACTTC.